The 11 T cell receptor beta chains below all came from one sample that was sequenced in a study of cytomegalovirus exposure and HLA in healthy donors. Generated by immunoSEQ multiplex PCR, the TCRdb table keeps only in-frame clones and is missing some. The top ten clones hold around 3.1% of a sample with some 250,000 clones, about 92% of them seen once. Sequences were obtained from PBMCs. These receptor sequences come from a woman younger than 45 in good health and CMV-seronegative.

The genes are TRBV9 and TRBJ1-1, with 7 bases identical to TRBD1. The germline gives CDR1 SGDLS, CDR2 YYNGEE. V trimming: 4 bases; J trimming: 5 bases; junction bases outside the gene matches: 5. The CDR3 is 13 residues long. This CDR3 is CASSQGGQTEAFF. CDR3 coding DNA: TGTGCCAGCAGCCAGGGGGGTCAAACTGAAGCTTTCTTT.

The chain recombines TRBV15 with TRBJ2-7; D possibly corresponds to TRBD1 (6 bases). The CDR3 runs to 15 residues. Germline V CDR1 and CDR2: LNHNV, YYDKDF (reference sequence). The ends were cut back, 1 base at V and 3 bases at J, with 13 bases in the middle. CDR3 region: CATSRVRQANYEQYF. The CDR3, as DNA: TGTGCCACCAGCAGAGTTCGACAGGCTAACTACGAGCAGTACTTC.

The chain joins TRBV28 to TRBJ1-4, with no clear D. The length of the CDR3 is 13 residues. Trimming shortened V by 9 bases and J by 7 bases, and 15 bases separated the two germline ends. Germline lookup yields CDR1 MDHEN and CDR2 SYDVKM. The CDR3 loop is CASGVGSFEKLFF. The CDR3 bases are TGTGCCAGTGGGGTGGGTAGTTTTGAAAAACTGTTTTTT.

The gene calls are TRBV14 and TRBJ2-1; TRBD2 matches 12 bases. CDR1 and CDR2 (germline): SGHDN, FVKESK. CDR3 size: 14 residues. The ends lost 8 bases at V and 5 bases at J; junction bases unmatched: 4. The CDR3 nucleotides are TGTGCCAGCCGAACTAGCGGGAGGAACAATGAGCAGTTCTTC. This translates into CASRTSGRNNEQFF.

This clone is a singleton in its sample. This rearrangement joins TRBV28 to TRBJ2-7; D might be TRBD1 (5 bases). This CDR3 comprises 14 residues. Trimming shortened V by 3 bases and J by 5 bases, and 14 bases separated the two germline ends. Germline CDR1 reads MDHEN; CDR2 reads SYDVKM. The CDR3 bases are TGTGCCAGCAGTTTTGGGCAGGGTAGAGACGAGCAGTACTTC. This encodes CASSFGQGRDEQYF.

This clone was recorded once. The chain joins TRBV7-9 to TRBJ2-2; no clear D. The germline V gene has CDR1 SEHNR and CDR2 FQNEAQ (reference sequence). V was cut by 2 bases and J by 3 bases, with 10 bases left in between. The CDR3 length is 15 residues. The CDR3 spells CASSLTEQYTGELFF. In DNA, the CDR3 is TGTGCCAGCAGCTTAACTGAACAGTACACCGGGGAGCTGTTTTTT.

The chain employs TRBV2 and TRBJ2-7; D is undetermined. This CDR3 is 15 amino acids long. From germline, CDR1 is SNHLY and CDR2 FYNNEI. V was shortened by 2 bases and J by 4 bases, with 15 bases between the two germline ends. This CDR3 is CASSESAEAVYEQYF. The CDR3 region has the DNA TGTGCCAGCAGTGAATCGGCCGAGGCGGTTTACGAGCAGTACTTC.

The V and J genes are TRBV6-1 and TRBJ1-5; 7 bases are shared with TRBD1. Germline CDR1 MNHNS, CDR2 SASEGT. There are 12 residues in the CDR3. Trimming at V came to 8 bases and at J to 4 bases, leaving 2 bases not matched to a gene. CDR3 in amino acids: CASGDSNQPQHF. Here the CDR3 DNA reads TGTGCCAGCGGGGACAGTAATCAGCCCCAGCATTTT.

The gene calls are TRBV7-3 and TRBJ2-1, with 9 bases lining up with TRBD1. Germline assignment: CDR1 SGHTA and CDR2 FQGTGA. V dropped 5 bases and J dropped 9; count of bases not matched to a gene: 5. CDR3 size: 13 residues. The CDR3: CASSVGQGTEQFF. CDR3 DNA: TGTGCCAGCAGCGTAGGACAGGGGACTGAGCAGTTCTTC.

The DNA for the CDR3 is TGCGCCAGCAGCATGGGGGGAAGTAGCAATCAGCCCCAGCATTTT. Translated, it gives CASSMGGSSNQPQHF. The chain uses TRBV5-1 and TRBJ1-5, with a tentative D call TRBD1 (5 bases). Germline assignment: CDR1 SGHRS and CDR2 YFSETQ. V shed 4 bases and J shed 0 bases, with 11 bases lying between them. The CDR3 is 15 amino acids.

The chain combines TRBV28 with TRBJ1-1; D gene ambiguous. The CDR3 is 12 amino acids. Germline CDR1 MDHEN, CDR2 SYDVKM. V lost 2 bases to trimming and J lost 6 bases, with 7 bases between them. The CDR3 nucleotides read TGTGCCAGCAGTTTAAAGAGCTCTGAAGCTTTCTTT. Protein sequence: CASSLKSSEAFF.